This TCR beta chain comes out of a study of OX40 agonist ivuxolimab in advanced cancers. Points from the study as a whole: Certain nonresponding patients likewise had low normalized T-cell clonal expansion. Relative to CD4+ cells, CD8+ T cells on average had more expanded clones. Blood T cells, both CD4+ and CD8+, expanded clonally by week 6 at 0.1 to 3.0 mg/kg.

Sequenced by immunoSEQ multiplex PCR; TCRdb stores in-frame clones only, minus some. The data contain fewer than 65,000 clones, roughly 86% of them seen just once; the ten biggest clones take up 1.1%. CDR1 and CDR2 (germline): SEHNR, FQNEAQ (reference sequence). This CDR3 spans 17 amino acids. The trim removed 5 bases at V and 0 bases at J, leaving 11 bases unmatched. To note about this clone: Its antigen is unidentified.

Here the sequenced sample was CD4+ or CD8+ T cells sorted from blood, taken in a trial of the OX40 agonist ivuxolimab. The origin of this receptor is an adult with an advanced solid tumor such as melanoma, head and neck, liver or kidney cancer. The chain links TRBV7-9 to TRBJ2-7; 9 bases map to TRBD2. The CDR3 reads CASSPTAGLAASYEQYF. CDR3 DNA: TGTGCCAGCAGCCCTACCGCGGGACTAGCCGCCTCCTACGAGCAGTACTTC.